These 7 T cell receptor beta chains share one sample of origin, sequenced in a study of OX40 agonist ivuxolimab in advanced cancers. Assay: immunoSEQ multiplex PCR; the TCRdb copy retains only in-frame clones and omits some. The table includes about 49,000 clones, about 85% detected once. The material sequenced was CD4+ or CD8+ T cells sorted from blood, taken in a trial of the OX40 agonist ivuxolimab. These receptors came from an adult with an advanced solid tumor such as melanoma, head and neck, liver or kidney cancer.

The rearrangement links TRBV27 to TRBJ2-3; no definite D call. Trimming removed 6 bases from V and 4 bases from J, with 11 bases in between. Germline-derived CDR1 and CDR2 are MNHEY and SMNVEV (reference sequence). The CDR3 extends over 13 amino acids. The CDR3 spells CASRVIGSDTQYF. The DNA of the CDR3 is TGTGCCAGCAGGGTTATTGGGTCAGATACGCAGTATTTT.

The rearrangement uses TRBV9 and TRBJ2-1; D may be TRBD2 (6 bases). Trimming cost V 4 bases and J 8 bases, with 13 bases left between them. The CDR3 extends over 13 amino acids. Germline assignment: CDR1 SGDLS and CDR2 YYNGEE. The CDR3 DNA reads as TGTGCCAGCAGCCCAAGCGGAGGGGATGAGCAGTTCTTC. This gives the protein CASSPSGGDEQFF. Full variable domain (rest looked up from reference TRBV9 and TRBJ2-1): DSGVTQTPKHLITATGQRVTLRCSPRSGDLSVYWYQQSLDQGLQFLIQYYNGEERAKGNILERFSAQQFPDLHSELNLSSLELGDSALYFCASSPSGGDEQFFGPGTRLTVL.

J is TRBJ2-7 and V is TRBV11-2; D unresolved. V was pared by 5 bases and J by 3 bases, with 11 bases between. The CDR3 loop spans 13 amino acids. Per the germline V gene, CDR1 is SGHAT and CDR2 is FQNNGV. CDR3 nucleotide sequence: TGTGCCAGCAGCCTCTACAGCAACTACGAGCAGTACTTC. Residues: CASSLYSNYEQYF. Complete variable domain (other parts from reference TRBV11-2 and TRBJ2-7): EAGVAQSPRYKIIEKRQSVAFWCNPISGHATLYWYQQILGQGPKLLIQFQNNGVVDDSQLPKDRFSAERLKGVDSTLKIQPAKLEDSAVYLCASSLYSNYEQYFGPGTRLTVT.

The chain is built from TRBV9 and TRBJ1-4, with D possibly matching TRBD1 (6 bases). This CDR3 has 14 amino acids. Looked up from germline, CDR1 is SGDLS and CDR2 is YYNGEE. V was pared by 2 bases and J by 8 bases, with 13 bases between. CDR3 bases: TGTGCCAGCAGCGTTTGGGGGGCTGGGGAAAAACTGTTTTTT. This encodes CASSVWGAGEKLFF.

The rearrangement links TRBV28 to TRBJ2-5, with 8 bases matching TRBD1. The CDR3 spans 15 residues. The V gene end was trimmed by 4 bases and the J gene end by 5 bases; junction bases not matched to a gene: 9. Looked up from germline, CDR1 is MDHEN and CDR2 is SYDVKM. DNA for the CDR3: TGTGCCAGCAGTTCCGGTCAGGGGGCGCGGGAGACCCAGTACTTC. Translated, it gives CASSSGQGARETQYF.

The genes are TRBV4-3 and TRBJ2-1; the D is unclear. Trimming left V 0 bases short and J 4 bases short, with 4 bases between. The CDR3 runs 13 residues. Germline-derived CDR1 and CDR2 are LGHNA and YSLEER. The DNA of the CDR3 is TGCGCCAGCAGCCAAGACACTTACAATGAGCAGTTCTTC. Its protein product is CASSQDTYNEQFF.

V is TRBV25-1 and J is TRBJ2-1; D is unclear. V shed 4 bases and J shed 9 bases, with 13 bases lying between them. This CDR3 spans 13 amino acids. Per the germline V gene, CDR1 is MGHDK and CDR2 is SYGVNS. CDR3 sequence (DNA): TGTGCCAGCAGTGTGTCGGGTAACAGTGAGCAGTTCTTC. It translates to CASSVSGNSEQFF.